This is a list of T cell receptor beta chains from one sample in a study of blood T cell repertoires in COVID-19. Only in-frame clones appear in the TCRdb table, and some are missing; sequencing was by immunoSEQ multiplex PCR. The table records approximately 250,000 clones, 84% of them present only once. The sequenced sample was peripheral blood. The origin of the receptors is a human donor in a cohort sampled during active COVID-19. Each CDR3 is given with its conserved first and last residue. A D gene is named only where the DNA matches it firmly. Some rows have no size entry. The others give once, few or many, or a class for an expanded clone.

CDR3 protein	CDR3 DNA	J gene	D gene	V gene	clone size
CAISDMGTGGPKTSGRAIPYEQYF	TGTGCCATCAGTGATATGGGGACAGGAGGACCCAAAACTAGCGGGAGGGCCATACCCTACGAGCAGTACTTC	TRBJ2-7	TRBD2	TRBV10-3	NA
CASSLGDREGEQYF	TGTGCCAGCAGCTTGGGGGACAGGGAGGGCGAGCAGTACTTC	TRBJ2-7	TRBD1	TRBV5-6	NA
CASRSDRARGYTF	TGTGCCAGCCGCTCGGACAGGGCTCGTGGCTACACCTTC	TRBJ1-2	TRBD1	TRBV27	NA
CATGDSSYEQYF	TGTGCCACCGGGGACAGTTCCTACGAGCAGTACTTC	TRBJ2-7	TRBD1	TRBV15	NA
CSASGKREGPDTQYF	TGCAGTGCTAGTGGAAAGCGGGAGGGCCCAGATACGCAGTATTTT	TRBJ2-3	TRBD2	TRBV20-1	NA
CASSRTGSGNTIYF	TGTGCCAGCAGCCGGACAGGCTCTGGAAACACCATATATTTT	TRBJ1-3	TRBD1	TRBV7-9	NA
CASSPPGTKNTGELFF	TGTGCCAGCTCACCACCGGGGACTAAGAACACCGGGGAGCTGTTTTTT	TRBJ2-2	TRBD2	TRBV18	NA
CATSRGDTQYF	TGTGCCACCAGTAGAGGAGATACGCAGTATTTT	TRBJ2-3	NA	TRBV24-1	NA
CATSRTGPDQPQHF	TGTGCCACCAGCAGGACAGGGCCCGATCAGCCCCAGCATTTT	TRBJ1-5	TRBD1	TRBV24-1	NA
CASSLLAGVAKNIQYF	TGCGCCAGCAGCTTGTTAGCGGGAGTAGCCAAAAACATTCAGTACTTC	TRBJ2-4	TRBD2	TRBV5-1	once
CASTTGSSSGNTIYF	TGTGCCAGCACCACTGGGAGTAGCTCTGGAAACACCATATATTTT	TRBJ1-3	NA	TRBV7-9	few
CASFSSGGTDTQYF	TGCGCCAGTTTTAGCAGCGGGGGCACAGATACGCAGTATTTT	TRBJ2-3	TRBD2	TRBV5-1	NA
CASSPIAGALNEQFF	TGTGCCAGCAGTCCCATAGCGGGAGCCCTCAATGAGCAGTTCTTC	TRBJ2-1	TRBD2	TRBV27	NA
CAIMYSAGLYNEQFF	TGTGCCATCATGTATTCAGCGGGACTCTACAATGAGCAGTTCTTC	TRBJ2-1	TRBD2	TRBV10-3	NA
CASSPPGGPYNEQFF	TGTGCCAGCAGCCCGCCCGGGGGGCCCTACAATGAGCAGTTCTTC	TRBJ2-1	NA	TRBV7-9	NA
CASSYSRSGAETQYF	TGTGCCAGCAGTTACTCGAGGTCGGGAGCGGAGACCCAGTACTTC	TRBJ2-5	NA	TRBV6-5	NA
CASSLATGGYSNQPQHF	TGTGCCAGCAGCTTAGCGACAGGGGGCTATAGCAATCAGCCCCAGCATTTT	TRBJ1-5	TRBD1	TRBV7-2	NA
CASSRQGRNTGELFF	TGTGCCAGCTCACGACAGGGGCGAAACACCGGGGAGCTGTTTTTT	TRBJ2-2	TRBD1	TRBV18	NA
CASSFTGLTEAFF	TGTGCCAGCAGTTTTACAGGGTTGACTGAAGCTTTCTTT	TRBJ1-1	NA	TRBV27	NA